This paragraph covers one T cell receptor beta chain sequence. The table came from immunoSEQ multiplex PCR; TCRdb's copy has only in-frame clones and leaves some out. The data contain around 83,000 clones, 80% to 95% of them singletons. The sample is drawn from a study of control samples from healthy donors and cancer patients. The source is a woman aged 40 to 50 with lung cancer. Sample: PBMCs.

CDR3 DNA sequence: TGTGCCAGCAGTGACGCACCCCGGGACAGGGGGCTCTACGAGCAGTACTTC. Its translation: CASSDAPRDRGLYEQYF. The chain uses TRBV28 and TRBJ2-7, with 12 positions matching TRBD1. CDR3 length: 17 amino acids. Germline trimming cut 5 bases from V and 3 bases from J; bases unmatched to any gene: 11. CDR1 MDHEN and CDR2 SYDVKM come from the germline V gene.